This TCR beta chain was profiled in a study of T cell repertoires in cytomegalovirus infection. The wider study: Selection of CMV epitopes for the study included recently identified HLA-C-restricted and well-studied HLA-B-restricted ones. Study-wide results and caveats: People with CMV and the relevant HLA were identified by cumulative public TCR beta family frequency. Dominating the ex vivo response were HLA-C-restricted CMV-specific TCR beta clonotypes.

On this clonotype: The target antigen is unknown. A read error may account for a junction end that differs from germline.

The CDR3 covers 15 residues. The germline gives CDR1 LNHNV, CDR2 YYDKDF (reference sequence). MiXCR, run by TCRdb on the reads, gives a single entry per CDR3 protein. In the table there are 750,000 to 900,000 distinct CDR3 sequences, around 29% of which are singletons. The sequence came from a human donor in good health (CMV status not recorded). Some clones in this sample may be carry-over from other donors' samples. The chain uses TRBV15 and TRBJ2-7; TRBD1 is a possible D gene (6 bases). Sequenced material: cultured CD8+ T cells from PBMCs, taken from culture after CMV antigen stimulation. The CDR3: CTTSPSRGKLHEQYF. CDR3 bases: TGTACCACCAGCCCCTCCAGGGGAAAGCTGCACGAGCAGTACTTC.